This TCR beta chain stems from a study of blood T cell repertoires in COVID-19 (dated by TCRdb to 2020 to 2022). General notes on the study: Samples covering the acute and convalescent phases of COVID-19 were provided by collaborators in the United States, Italy and Spain. Sample metadata almost always included a de-identified subject ID, COVID-19 status, age in years and sex. The repertoires were released in a freely available public database meant as a resource for research on the immune response to SARS-CoV-2. The samples were drawn from two sources: the first 160 participants of the ongoing ImmuneRACE study, and fewer than 1,500 subjects contributed by 6 global collaborators. Deeply sampled blood TCRbeta repertoires from subjects exposed to, actively infected with, or recovered from COVID-19 were included in the dataset. The prospective study material was composed of cDNA or gDNA derived from T cells, B-cell-depleted T cells, or PBMCs. Where HLA class I and class II types were available, the types were taken from metadata supplied by the sample provider, not from assay-based typing. Overall study outcomes, separate from this receptor: The amount of clinical and demographic metadata varied by source and participant and was provided uncurated.

The immunoSEQ Assay, a bias-controlled multiplex PCR, was used to amplify TCRbeta CDR3 regions from genomic DNA. Processing in the source paper ran as follows. Nucleated cell counts per sample were estimated from amplification of reference gene primers within the assay. To quantify the absolute abundance of each unique TCRbeta CDR3 rearrangement, sequence reads were collapsed and filtered. For each sample, productive Simpson clonality was calculated by taking the square root of Simpson's diversity index across productive rearrangements. Sourced from immuneACCESS, this table was stored by TCRdb with only in-frame sequences that have V and J called. A share of the clones is absent; for the studies checked, an unresolved V gene accounts for under half, and the remainder has no known explanation. V and J calls and clone size follow that table, whereas D and trimming were derived from the DNA. Within this sample are under 20,000 clones, with 77% of them counted one time only. 16% of the sample rests with the top ten.

One collaborating source in Seattle enrolled patients during active infection and followed them longitudinally through the course of disease. Whole blood was collected in K2EDTA tubes by collaborating institutions according to the institutions' own protocols. For TCRbeta analysis, collaborator samples were shipped as frozen whole blood, as isolated PBMCs, or as DNA extracted from either sample type. For this clone: The antigen this receptor binds is unknown. No quality values exist for individual bases; no much larger clone is one base distant.

V and J lose 4 bases and 5 bases, and a span of 16 bases separates them. The germline V gene supplies CDR1 SGHDT and CDR2 YYEEEE. From cysteine to phenylalanine, the CDR3 is 15 amino acids long. CDR3 DNA is the only sequence kept; it has 45 bases, read in frame from the first base. The sequencing sample was made of peripheral blood. The chain is assembled from TRBV5-6 and TRBJ1-5, with an unclear D gene assignment. The origin of this receptor is a man in his sixties or seventies with COVID-19, enrolled during active disease. CDR3 protein: CASSREGGSDQPQHF. The sequenced DNA: TGTGCCAGCAGCCGGGAGGGAGGGTCAGATCAGCCCCAGCATTTT.